The clone carrying this T cell receptor beta chain was detected a few times. Profiling relied on immunoSEQ multiplex PCR, and the TCRdb table lists in-frame clones only, not all of them. The sample lists under 850,000 clones; about two thirds were seen once. The sample belongs to a study of shared clonotypes between healthy human individuals. CDR1 is SNHLY, CDR2 FYNNEI, per germline. Trimming removed 3 bases at V and 0 bases at J, with 9 bases between. The CDR3 spans 15 residues. The receptor's source is a woman between 25 and 40 years old in good health. This sequence joins TRBV2 and TRBJ1-3; no definite D call. Material: memory CD4+ T cells sorted from blood. Subset specified: CD45RA-negative fraction. CDR3 nucleotides: TGTGCCAGCAGTGAGTTCGGATTCTCTGGAAACACCATATATTTT. Residues: CASSEFGFSGNTIYF.